A single sample gave rise to the 27 T cell receptor beta chains below, sequenced in a study of graft-versus-host responses after intestinal transplantation. Profiling relied on immunoSEQ multiplex PCR, and the TCRdb table lists in-frame clones only, not all of them. The table shows approximately 100,000 clones, with less than 90% occurring only once. No antigen has been assigned to these receptors. The specimen was unstimulated CD4+ T cells sorted from spleen or lymph node cells, collected before intestinal transplant. Receptor source: a human donor who received an intestinal transplant.

The J gene is TRBJ2-3, the V gene TRBV10-3; D uncertain. The V end lost 10 bases, the J end lost 6 bases, and 23 bases lay between the germline ends. From germline, CDR1 is ENHRY and CDR2 SYGVKD. This CDR3 is built from 15 residues. For the CDR3, the DNA is TGTGCCACTAGGTCGGCGCAACAAATGGGGGATACGCAGTATTTT. This encodes CATRSAQQMGDTQYF.

The chain has TRBV11-2 and TRBJ2-1; unclear D gene. Germline CDR1 is SGHAT and CDR2 is FQNNGV. This CDR3 spans 13 amino acids. The CDR3 sequence: CASLLPFGNEQFF. DNA for the CDR3: TGTGCTAGCTTGCTTCCTTTTGGGAATGAGCAGTTCTTC.

The chain carries TRBV5-1 and TRBJ2-2, with a weak D call TRBD1 (6 bases). CDR3 size: 17 residues. The germline V and J ends were trimmed by 4 bases and 4 bases, with 20 bases remaining between them. CDR1 and CDR2 (germline): SGHRS, YFSETQ. DNA of the CDR3: TGCGCCAGCAGCCCCCACGCAACAGGGATGCGCACCGGGGAGCTGTTTTTT. It is translated as CASSPHATGMRTGELFF.

This chain connects TRBV11-2 to TRBJ2-1, with D possibly matching TRBD2 (6 bases). V lost 2 bases and J 14 bases, leaving 10 bases between the germline ends. The length of the CDR3 is 11 residues. From germline, CDR1 is SGHAT and CDR2 FQNNGV. CDR3 nucleotide sequence: TGTGCCAGCAGCTTATGGGGACTTAAGTTCTTC. Translating gives CASSLWGLKFF.

This chain joins TRBV2 and TRBJ1-5; no firm D call. The CDR3 length is 14 residues. CDR1 and CDR2 (germline): SNHLY, FYNNEI. V was cut by 6 bases and J by 6 bases, with 15 bases left in between. The chain's CDR3 is CASRAGSQGQPQHF. The CDR3 coding sequence is TGTGCCAGCAGGGCCGGTTCTCAAGGTCAGCCCCAGCATTTT.

This chain joins TRBV5-1 and TRBJ1-3, with D maybe TRBD1 (5 bases). Germline V gives CDR1 SGHRS, CDR2 YFSETQ. The CDR3 sequence is 16 residues long. V lost 2 bases to trimming and J lost 0 bases, with 12 bases between them. CDR3 in amino acids: CASSLGEGSSGNTIYF. The CDR3 DNA sequence: TGCGCCAGCAGCTTAGGGGAGGGGAGCTCTGGAAACACCATATATTTT.

The chain carries TRBV10-3 and TRBJ1-4; 9 bases fit TRBD1. Trimming took 1 base from V and 5 from J; bases not matched to a gene: 8. The CDR3 length is 17 residues. Germline V gene sequence: CDR1 ENHRY, CDR2 SYGVKD. This CDR3 is CAISEFLLGQGNEKLFF. In DNA form, the CDR3 reads TGTGCCATCAGTGAGTTCCTTTTAGGACAGGGGAATGAAAAACTGTTTTTT.

V and J are TRBV6-1 and TRBJ2-2, with TRBD1 matching 7 bases. Germline CDR1 reads MNHNS; CDR2 reads SASEGT. The CDR3 consists of 15 residues. With 5 bases clipped from V and 1 base from J, the junction kept 4 bases outside the gene matches. The CDR3 sequence: CASSRDSGNTGELFF. The CDR3 DNA reads TGTGCCAGCAGTCGGGACAGCGGGAACACCGGGGAGCTGTTTTTT.

The genes are TRBV7-2 and TRBJ2-1; weak D call: TRBD1 (6 bases). V shed 5 bases and J shed 6 bases, with 20 bases lying between them. Germline V gene sequence: CDR1 SGHTA, CDR2 FQGNSA. The CDR3 totals 16 residues. The CDR3 DNA is TGTGCCAGCAGCCCCCGCGGGTATGGGGGCCGCAATGAGCAGTTCTTC. Its translation is CASSPRGYGGRNEQFF.

The chain carries TRBV6-1 and TRBJ1-1, with D unclear. The CDR3 has 11 residues. Germline lookup yields CDR1 MNHNS and CDR2 SASEGT. V lost 8 bases and J 5 bases, leaving 9 bases between the germline ends. Written as DNA, the CDR3 is TGTGCCAGCGTCCATACTACTGAAGCTTTCTTT. This encodes CASVHTTEAFF.

CDR3 nucleotide sequence: TGTGCCAGCAGCGTAGTTGGCGGTGAGCAGTTCTTC. It yields the protein CASSVVGGEQFF. The J gene is TRBJ2-1, the V gene TRBV9, with unresolved D. This CDR3 is built from 12 residues. The germline gives CDR1 SGDLS, CDR2 YYNGEE. Trimming stripped 0 bases from V and 9 bases from J, with 7 bases between.

The chain couples TRBV15 to TRBJ2-7, with 12 positions matching TRBD1. V lost 7 bases and J lost 6; bases outside the gene matches: 7. CDR3 size: 14 residues. The V gene's germline CDR1 is LNHNV and CDR2 YYDKDF (reference sequence). CDR3 nucleotide sequence: TGTGCCACCACCCCGGGACAGGGGGCTCGCGAGCAGTACTTC. It is translated as CATTPGQGAREQYF. Combining the CDR3 with reference TRBV15 and TRBJ2-7 gives the whole variable domain DAMVIQNPRYQVTQFGKPVTLSCSQTLNHNVMYWYQQKSSQAPKLLFHYYDKDFNNEADTPDNFQSRRPNTSFCFLDIRSPGLGDTAMYLCATTPGQGAREQYFGPGTRLTVT.

This clone was seen a few times. V usage is TRBV7-9 and J usage is TRBJ1-6; perhaps TRBD1 as D (5 bases). Germline values: CDR1 SEHNR, CDR2 FQNEAQ (reference sequence). V lost 3 bases, J lost 7 bases, and 10 bases lay in between. This CDR3 contains 14 residues. The CDR3 here is CASSFQGGNSPLHF. The CDR3 coding sequence is TGTGCCAGCAGCTTCCAGGGAGGCAATTCACCCCTCCACTTT.

This CDR3 reads CASSWDRSLGANVLTF. The CDR3 DNA reads as TGTGCCAGCAGCTGGGACAGGTCACTAGGGGCCAACGTCCTGACTTTC. The gene calls are TRBV7-2 and TRBJ2-6, with 8 bases identical to TRBD1. Trimming took 4 bases from V and 4 from J; bases not matched to a gene: 6. The CDR3 spans 16 residues. Germline values: CDR1 SGHTA, CDR2 FQGNSA. Full variable domain (remainder filled in from reference TRBV7-2 and TRBJ2-6): GAGVSQSPSNKVTEKGKDVELRCDPISGHTALYWYRQSLGQGLEFLIYFQGNSAPDKSGLPSDRFSAERTGGSVSTLTIQRTQQEDSAVYLCASSWDRSLGANVLTFGAGSRLTVL.

This CDR3 reads CAISDGFGRSSYEQYF. The CDR3 DNA reads TGTGCCATCAGTGACGGCTTTGGCAGGAGCTCCTACGAGCAGTACTTC. The rearrangement links TRBV10-3 to TRBJ2-7; D is undetermined. This CDR3 contains 16 residues. Trimming removed 3 bases at V and 0 bases at J, with 15 bases between. Germline V gives CDR1 ENHRY, CDR2 SYGVKD.

This clone was recorded once. The CDR3 DNA reads as TGCGCCAGTTACGGACAGACTGGCAACTACACCTTC. It yields the protein CASYGQTGNYTF. The chain combines TRBV5-1 with TRBJ1-2, with a weak D call TRBD1 (6 bases). The germline CDR1 and CDR2 sequences are SGHRS and YFSETQ. The CDR3 has 12 amino acids. Deletions cut 8 bases from V and 10 bases from J, with 18 bases between.

J is TRBJ2-1 and V is TRBV7-2; 12 bases map to TRBD1. J lost 9 bases, V lost 1 base, and 7 bases had no gene match. The CDR3 length is 16 residues. Looked up from germline, CDR1 is SGHTA and CDR2 is FQGNSA. The CDR3 coding sequence is TGTGCCAGCAGCTTAGGGGGACAGGGGGCGGGTTTTGAGCAGTTCTTC. Residues: CASSLGGQGAGFEQFF.

The J gene is TRBJ2-7, the V gene TRBV10-2, with TRBD1 matching over 8 bases. V dropped 5 bases and J dropped 0; count of bases not matched to a gene: 9. The CDR3 has 16 residues. CDR1 WSHSY and CDR2 SAAADI come from the germline V gene. The CDR3 protein is CASSKPDRASSYEQYF. CDR3 sequence (DNA): TGCGCCAGCAGTAAGCCGGACAGGGCGAGCTCCTACGAGCAGTACTTC.

The V and J genes are TRBV18 and TRBJ1-2; 7 bases agree with TRBD1. This CDR3 comprises 15 residues. Germline V gives CDR1 KGHSH, CDR2 LQKENI. After removal of 0 bases from V and 4 bases from J, the junction contained 5 bases not matched to a gene. In nucleotides, the CDR3 is TGTGCCAGCTCACCACCGAACAGGGGCGGCTATGGCTACACCTTC. Encoded protein: CASSPPNRGGYGYTF.

This chain's CDR3 is CASSLDNYGYTF. The CDR3 DNA sequence: TGCGCCAGCAGCTTGGATAACTATGGCTACACCTTC. The gene calls are TRBV5-1 and TRBJ1-2; no reliable D call. The germline CDR1 and CDR2 sequences are SGHRS and YFSETQ. Between the trimmed V and J ends, which lost 0 bases and 1 base, there was a span of 1 base. The CDR3 length is 12 residues.

This chain connects TRBV10-1 to TRBJ2-1, with 8 bases lining up with TRBD2. The ends lost 2 bases at V and 6 bases at J; junction bases unmatched: 3. CDR3 length equals 14 residues. The germline CDR1 and CDR2 sequences are WNHNN and SYGVQD (reference sequence). The CDR3 spells CASSEIAGPNEQFF. The CDR3 DNA is TGCGCCAGCAGTGAGATAGCGGGGCCCAATGAGCAGTTCTTC.

V usage is TRBV30 and J usage is TRBJ2-4; no clear D gene. The V and J ends lost 7 bases and 0 bases respectively, with 10 bases between them. CDR1 and CDR2 from the germline V gene are GTSNPN and SVGIG (reference sequence). The CDR3 extends over 13 amino acids. In DNA, the CDR3 is TGTGCCTCGGAAGGAGTAGCCAAAAACATTCAGTACTTC. Protein product: CASEGVAKNIQYF.

The rearrangement links TRBV27 to TRBJ1-1, with unresolved D. Looked up from germline, CDR1 is MNHEY and CDR2 is SMNVEV (reference sequence). This CDR3 spans 12 amino acids. The V end was cut by 1 base, the J end by 1 base, with 1 base between. The CDR3 nucleotides read TGTGCCAGCAGTTTATGGAACACTGAAGCTTTCTTT. It specifies CASSLWNTEAFF.

V is TRBV6-1 and J is TRBJ1-2; 8 positions agree with TRBD1. Losses at the gene ends were 0 bases for V and 2 bases for J; bases not matched to a gene: 11. This CDR3 contains 18 residues. Per germline, CDR1 MNHNS and CDR2 SASEGT. CDR3 loop: CASSEATPRTGRNYGYTF. CDR3 nucleotide sequence: TGTGCCAGCAGTGAAGCCACACCCAGGACAGGGCGAAACTATGGCTACACCTTC.

This sequence joins TRBV5-6 and TRBJ2-3; TRBD2 aligns across 12 bases. The CDR3 sequence is 19 residues long. The J segment lost 0 bases and the V segment lost 4 bases, leaving 12 bases of the junction unmatched. Germline CDR1 and CDR2: SGHDT and YYEEEE. CDR3 nucleotide sequence: TGTGCCAGCAGCCCATTCAAGACTAGCGGGAGATTTAGCACAGATACGCAGTATTTT. Translating gives CASSPFKTSGRFSTDTQYF.

J is TRBJ1-3 and V is TRBV6-5, with a tentative D call TRBD1 (5 bases). CDR3 size: 15 residues. Between the trimmed V and J ends, which lost 8 bases and 4 bases, there was a span of 18 bases. Germline V lookup: CDR1 MNHEY, CDR2 SVGAGI. In nucleotides, the CDR3 is TGTGCCAGCTTGCGGGGGAGTGTAGAAGGAAACACCATATATTTT. It is translated as CASLRGSVEGNTIYF.

The chain has TRBV28 and TRBJ1-5; D might be TRBD1 (5 bases). The CDR3 covers 14 residues. Trimming pared 6 bases from V and 5 bases from J, leaving 14 bases between. Germline assignment: CDR1 MDHEN and CDR2 SYDVKM. For the CDR3, the DNA is TGTGCCAGCAGATCCGGGACGTTAGATCAGCCCCAGCATTTT. Amino acid sequence: CASRSGTLDQPQHF.